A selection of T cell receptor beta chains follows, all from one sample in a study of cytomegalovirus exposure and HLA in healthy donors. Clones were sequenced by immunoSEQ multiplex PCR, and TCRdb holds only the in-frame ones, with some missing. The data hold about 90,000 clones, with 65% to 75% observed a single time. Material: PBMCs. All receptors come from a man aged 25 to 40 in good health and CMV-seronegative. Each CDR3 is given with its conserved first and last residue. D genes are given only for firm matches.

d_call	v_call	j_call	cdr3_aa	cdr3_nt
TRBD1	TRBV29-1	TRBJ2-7	CSVVRTGINEQYF	TGCAGCGTTGTCCGGACAGGGATAAACGAGCAGTACTTC
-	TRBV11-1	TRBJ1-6	CASSKGLEDSPLHF	TGTGCCAGCAGCAAGGGACTTGAGGATTCACCCCTCCACTTT
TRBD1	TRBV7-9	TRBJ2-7	CASSDTSGGGNEQYF	TGTGCCAGCAGCGACACCTCAGGGGGCGGGAACGAGCAGTACTTC
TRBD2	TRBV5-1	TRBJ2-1	CASSLASGGADNEQFF	TGCGCCAGCAGCTTGGCCTCCGGGGGGGCGGACAATGAGCAGTTCTTC
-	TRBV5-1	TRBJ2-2	CASSFRVANTGELFF	TGCGCCAGCAGTTTCCGGGTCGCGAACACCGGGGAGCTGTTTTTT
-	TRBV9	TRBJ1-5	CASSGSGLGSPQHF	TGTGCCAGCAGCGGATCAGGGCTGGGTTCGCCCCAGCATTTT
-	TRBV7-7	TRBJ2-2	CASRGQNTGELFF	TGTGCCAGCCGGGGACAGAACACCGGGGAGCTGTTTTTT
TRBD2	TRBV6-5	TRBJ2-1	CASSYTSGRYNEQFF	TGTGCCAGCAGCTACACTAGCGGGAGGTACAATGAGCAGTTCTTC
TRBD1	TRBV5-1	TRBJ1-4	CASSLGTGDNEKLFF	TGCGCCAGCAGCTTGGGGACAGGGGATAATGAAAAACTGTTTTTT
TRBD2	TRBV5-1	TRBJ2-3	CASRTSGPSTDTQYF	TGCGCCAGCAGGACTAGCGGTCCTAGCACAGATACGCAGTATTTT